These 6 T cell receptor beta chains were sequenced from one sample in a study of cytomegalovirus exposure and HLA in healthy donors. The PCR had 60 Vbeta and 13 Jbeta primers. Profiling relied on immunoSEQ multiplex PCR, and the TCRdb table lists in-frame clones only, not all of them. The sample lists 150,000 to 200,000 clones, roughly 76% occurring once. The source material was PBMCs. These receptors were taken from a woman aged 18 to 35 in good health and CMV-seropositive.

This sequence joins TRBV29-1 and TRBJ2-7, with D possibly being TRBD2 (5 bases). The V end was cut by 2 bases, the J end by 7 bases, with 18 bases between. The CDR3 contains 14 residues. Germline loops: CDR1 SQVTM, CDR2 ANQGSEA. CDR3 in DNA: TGCAGCGTTGAATCCCCGGTCGGGGTGGGTGAGCAGTACTTC. It translates to CSVESPVGVGEQYF.

This chain links TRBV7-9 with TRBJ1-4; 10 bases map to TRBD1. The CDR3 is 15 amino acids. From germline, CDR1 is SEHNR and CDR2 FQNEAQ (reference sequence). The ends lost 4 bases at V and 7 bases at J; junction bases unmatched: 6. The CDR3 DNA sequence: TGTGCCAGCAGCTCACCCGGGACAGGGGCTGAAAAACTGTTTTTT. This gives the protein CASSSPGTGAEKLFF.

The CDR3 nucleotides read TGCGCCAGCAGCCAAGATGGGGGACAGGGGTATGGCTACACCTTC. Translating it yields CASSQDGGQGYGYTF. V is TRBV4-1 and J is TRBJ1-2, with 10 nucleotides matching TRBD1. Germline values: CDR1 MGHRA, CDR2 YSYEKL. After removal of 0 bases from V and 5 bases from J, the junction contained 3 bases not matched to a gene. This CDR3 is 15 amino acids long.

Written as DNA, the CDR3 is TGTGCCATCAGTGAGTCGGAGGATCGGAAGACCCAGTACTTC. Translated, it gives CAISESEDRKTQYF. V usage is TRBV10-3 and J usage is TRBJ2-5; possible D gene TRBD2, 5 bases. The germline gives CDR1 ENHRY, CDR2 SYGVKD. The CDR3 has 14 residues. V dropped 0 bases and J dropped 6 bases, with 11 bases sitting between them.

The chain links TRBV6-5 to TRBJ2-1, with D tentatively TRBD1 (6 bases). The CDR3 extends over 14 amino acids. The germline gives CDR1 MNHEY, CDR2 SVGAGI. Trimming left V 6 bases short and J 1 base short, with 10 bases between. CDR3 loop: CASRLDSSYNEQFF. The CDR3 coding sequence is TGTGCCAGCAGGCTGGACAGTTCCTACAATGAGCAGTTCTTC.

The chain joins TRBV28 to TRBJ2-3; 11 nucleotides line up with TRBD2. This CDR3 has 15 amino acids. Trimming removed 8 bases from V and 4 bases from J; junction bases left unmatched: 8. Germline values: CDR1 MDHEN, CDR2 SYDVKM. CDR3 in DNA: TGTGCCAGCCGTAAACTAGCGGGGGTACCAGATACGCAGTATTTT. Residues: CASRKLAGVPDTQYF.